This T cell receptor beta chain stems from a study of regulatory T cells in long-lasting Graves disease. Findings and limits, study-wide: Reduced TCR diversity was observed in persistent Graves' patients versus newly diagnosed patients. Persistent disease showed a preference for TRBV28, TRBJ1-2 and TRBJ2-5.

Arm-PCR with iRepertoire HTBI primers amplified the CDR3 regions for these TCR beta libraries. Each CDR3 protein is one row after TCRdb ran MiXCR on the multiplex PCR reads. The sample gives around 450,000 distinct CDR3 sequences, about a fifth of which show up once; over 6% is in the top ten. The time point: persistent/refractory GD, antithyroid drugs over 5 years with positive TRAb. The TCR library was made from RNA that had been extracted from PBMCs in TRIzol. To note about this clonotype: What it recognizes is unknown.

The germline V gene encodes CDR1 SGHTA and CDR2 FQGNSA. Trimming removed 7 bases at V and 3 bases at J, with 9 bases between. The CDR3 totals 12 residues. The receptor's source is a female donor with Graves disease. The rearrangement uses TRBV7-2 and TRBJ1-1; D unclear. This material consisted of peripheral blood mononuclear cells (PBMCs), taken when the disease was refractory, from a patient treated with antithyroid drugs. CDR3 nucleotides: TGTGCCAGCACCCCTGAGCACACTGAAGCTTTCTTT. This encodes CASTPEHTEAFF.